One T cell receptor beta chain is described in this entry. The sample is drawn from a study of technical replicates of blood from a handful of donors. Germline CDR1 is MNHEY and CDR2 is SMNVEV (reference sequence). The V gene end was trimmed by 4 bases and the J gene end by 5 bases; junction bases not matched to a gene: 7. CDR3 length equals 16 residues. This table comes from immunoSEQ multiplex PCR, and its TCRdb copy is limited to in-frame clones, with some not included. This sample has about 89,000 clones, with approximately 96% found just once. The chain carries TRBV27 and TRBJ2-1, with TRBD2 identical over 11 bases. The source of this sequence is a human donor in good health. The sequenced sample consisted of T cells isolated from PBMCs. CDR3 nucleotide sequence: TGTGCCAGCAGTTCCGGGACTAGCGGTACAAACAATGAGCAGTTCTTC. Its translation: CASSSGTSGTNNEQFF.